The clone carrying this TCR beta chain came up many times. Using immunoSEQ multiplex PCR, the repertoire was profiled, and TCRdb retains in-frame clones only, with some absent. The sample yields 60,000 to 75,000 clones, approximately 90% seen once. The CDR3 consists of 15 residues. Looked up from germline, CDR1 is MGHRA and CDR2 is YSYEKL. Trimming removed 6 bases at V and 11 bases at J, with 20 bases between. This specimen belongs to a study of T cell changes during pregnancy in multiple sclerosis. The receptor was derived from a female donor with multiple sclerosis, enrolled in a pregnancy study. Sequenced material: peripheral blood, taken in the third trimester of pregnancy. The V gene is TRBV4-1, the J gene TRBJ2-6; D possibly corresponds to TRBD1 (6 bases). The CDR3: CASSPGLNRVHVLTF. CDR3 bases: TGCGCCAGCAGTCCTGGCCTAAACAGGGTACACGTCCTGACTTTC.